The 31 T cell receptor beta chains in this list originate from one sample, sequenced in a study of technical replicates of blood from a few donors. Repertoires were generated with immunoSEQ multiplex PCR, while TCRdb's copy carries only in-frame clones and drops some. Of about 62,000 clones listed, approximately 89% are singletons. The sequencing input was PBMCs. The receptors derive from a human donor in good health. Some clones in this sample may be carry-over from other donors' samples.

The V gene is TRBV7-8, the J gene TRBJ1-3, with D hard to call. Trimming stripped 5 bases from V and 4 bases from J, with 9 bases between. Germline CDR1 reads SGHVS; CDR2 reads FQNEAQ. The length of the CDR3 is 13 residues. CDR3 sequence (DNA): TGTGCCAGCAGCCCCCGTCGGGGAAACACCATATATTTT. Encoded protein: CASSPRRGNTIYF.

This sequence joins TRBV11-2 and TRBJ1-6; 7 nucleotides match TRBD1. The CDR3 loop spans 16 amino acids. V gave up 5 bases and J gave up 7 bases; unmatched junction bases: 11. Germline loops: CDR1 SGHAT, CDR2 FQNNGV. The CDR3 DNA follows: TGTGCCAGCAGCGACCGTCACAGGGGCGGCAATTCACCCCTCCACTTT. It is translated as CASSDRHRGGNSPLHF.

V is TRBV7-2 and J is TRBJ1-6, with no clear D. With 0 bases removed from V and 10 bases from J, the gap between germline ends came to 13 bases. Germline CDR1 is SGHTA and CDR2 is FQGNSA. The CDR3 totals 15 residues. The CDR3 DNA reads TGTGCCAGCAGCTTAGCGAGGGTCAAAGCCTCACCCCTCCACTTT. Protein product: CASSLARVKASPLHF. The entire variable domain, with the rest obtained from reference TRBV7-2 and TRBJ1-6, is as follows: GAGVSQSPSNKVTEKGKDVELRCDPISGHTALYWYRQSLGQGLEFLIYFQGNSAPDKSGLPSDRFSAERTGGSVSTLTIQRTQQEDSAVYLCASSLARVKASPLHFGNGTRLTVT.

The chain joins TRBV2 to TRBJ2-5, with 9 bases identical to TRBD2. The CDR3 consists of 14 residues. Germline CDR1 SNHLY, CDR2 FYNNEI. V shed 5 bases, J shed 7 bases, and the junction held 8 bases outside the gene matches. The CDR3 region has the DNA TGTGCCAGCAGTAGACTAGCGGCACAGGGGACCCAGTACTTC. This encodes CASSRLAAQGTQYF.

This clone occurred once. The genes are TRBV7-2 and TRBJ2-3; the match to TRBD2 covers 9 bases. Trimming took 4 bases from V and 4 from J; bases not matched to a gene: 9. The CDR3 has 16 residues. CDR1 is SGHTA and CDR2 is FQGNSA in the germline V gene. The CDR3 region is CASSSPGLARADTQYF. The CDR3 DNA reads as TGTGCCAGCAGCTCTCCGGGACTAGCAAGGGCAGATACGCAGTATTTT.

This clone was counted a single time. The CDR3 loop reads CASSTGQPNQPQHF. CDR3 nucleotide sequence: TGTGCCAGCAGCACCGGACAGCCAAATCAGCCCCAGCATTTT. V gene TRBV7-9 combines with J gene TRBJ1-5; weak D call: TRBD1 (6 bases). V was clipped by 5 bases and J by 4 bases, with 12 bases between them. Germline V gene sequence: CDR1 SEHNR, CDR2 FQNEAQ (reference sequence). CDR3 length equals 14 residues.

The CDR3 DNA reads TGCGCCAGCAGCCCTCAGCCCGACAGCACCGGGGAGCTGTTTTTT. Its translation is CASSPQPDSTGELFF. The chain links TRBV4-3 to TRBJ2-2, with D perhaps TRBD1 (5 bases). This CDR3 has 15 amino acids. The V end was cut by 4 bases, the J end by 4 bases, with 13 bases between. From germline, CDR1 is LGHNA and CDR2 YSLEER.

The J gene is TRBJ1-3, the V gene TRBV7-9; D ambiguous. The CDR3 covers 13 residues. Between the trimmed V and J ends, which lost 5 bases and 4 bases, there was a span of 9 bases. Germline loops: CDR1 SEHNR, CDR2 FQNEAQ (reference sequence). The CDR3 here is CASSTPQGNTIYF. The CDR3, as DNA: TGTGCCAGCAGCACCCCCCAGGGAAACACCATATATTTT.

CDR3: CASSGLLAGGKNEQFF. The CDR3 DNA sequence: TGTGCCAGTAGTGGCTTACTAGCGGGAGGCAAGAATGAGCAGTTCTTC. The chain combines TRBV19 with TRBJ2-1; 12 nucleotides align to TRBD2. Trimming at V came to 5 bases and at J to 7 bases, leaving 9 bases not matched to a gene. Germline CDR1 LNHDA, CDR2 SQIVND (reference sequence). CDR3 length: 16 residues. The full variable domain, completed using reference TRBV19 and TRBJ2-1, is DGGITQSPKYLFRKEGQNVTLSCEQNLNHDAMYWYRQDPGQGLRLIYYSQIVNDFQKGDIAEGYSVSREKKESFPLTVTSAQKNPTAFYLCASSGLLAGGKNEQFFGPGTRLTVL.

The chain joins TRBV4-1 to TRBJ1-2, with a possible D match to TRBD1 (6 bases). The germline V gene encodes CDR1 MGHRA and CDR2 YSYEKL. Trimming took off 4 bases at V and 4 bases at J, with 16 bases between the two ends. The CDR3 runs to 15 residues. The CDR3 loop reads CASSLQFEQGYGYTF. The CDR3 nucleotides are TGCGCCAGCAGCCTACAGTTCGAACAGGGCTATGGCTACACCTTC.

The chain employs TRBV25-1 and TRBJ2-3, with D possibly matching TRBD1 (6 bases). The germline V and J ends were trimmed by 6 bases and 7 bases, with 14 bases remaining between them. Germline-derived CDR1 and CDR2 are MGHDK and SYGVNS. The CDR3 contains 13 residues. The CDR3 coding sequence is TGTGCCAGCAGCCGCACAGGGACCCATACGCAGTATTTT. Translating it yields CASSRTGTHTQYF.

The chain has TRBV5-1 and TRBJ2-7; D may be TRBD1 (6 bases). Trimming stripped 2 bases from V and 3 bases from J, with 12 bases between. The germline gives CDR1 SGHRS, CDR2 YFSETQ. The CDR3 contains 14 residues. The CDR3 nucleotides read TGCGCCAGCAGCTTACAGGACAGATACTACGAGCAGTACTTC. Its translation: CASSLQDRYYEQYF.

The chain employs TRBV19 and TRBJ1-5, with D perhaps TRBD1 (5 bases). With 3 bases removed from V and 1 base from J, the gap between germline ends came to 19 bases. CDR1 and CDR2 (germline): LNHDA, SQIVND (reference sequence). The CDR3 spans 18 residues. The CDR3 DNA sequence: TGTGCCAGTAGTATTGTCCCCGCAGGGCCTACCAGCAATCAGCCCCAGCATTTT. It codes for CASSIVPAGPTSNQPQHF.

The J gene is TRBJ2-6, the V gene TRBV6-1; weak D call: TRBD1 (5 bases). The length of the CDR3 is 15 residues. V was shortened by 2 bases and J by 3 bases, with 8 bases between the two germline ends. Germline lookup yields CDR1 MNHNS and CDR2 SASEGT. The CDR3 nucleotides are TGTGCCAGCAGTGAAAGGGGAAATGGGGCCAACGTCCTGACTTTC. Residues: CASSERGNGANVLTF.

The rearrangement uses TRBV9 and TRBJ2-2, with D perhaps TRBD1 (6 bases). The V gene lost 0 bases and the J gene lost 6 bases, with 15 bases spanning the gap. The CDR3 contains 16 residues. Germline V gene lookup returns CDR1 SGDLS and CDR2 YYNGEE. The CDR3 reads CASSVARGSCAGELFF. The CDR3, as DNA: TGTGCCAGCAGCGTAGCTAGGGGGTCGTGTGCCGGGGAGCTGTTTTTT.

This clone appeared once. The chain recombines TRBV7-6 with TRBJ2-5, with a weak D call TRBD2 (5 bases). CDR3 size: 13 residues. Deletions cut 5 bases from V and 5 bases from J, with 12 bases between. The germline gives CDR1 SGHVS, CDR2 FNYEAQ. The CDR3 reads CASSPDLGETQYF. CDR3 DNA: TGTGCCAGCAGCCCGGACTTGGGGGAGACCCAGTACTTC.

The chain combines TRBV5-8 with TRBJ1-6; D might be TRBD1 (6 bases). V lost 2 bases and J 4 bases, leaving 10 bases between the germline ends. The CDR3 runs 15 residues. CDR1 is SGHTS, CDR2 YDEGEE, per germline. CDR3 in amino acids: CASSFGGGYNSPLHF. The DNA for the CDR3 is TGTGCCAGCAGCTTTGGGGGCGGTTATAATTCACCCCTCCACTTT.

This rearrangement joins TRBV7-6 to TRBJ2-5; D is unclear. CDR1 SGHVS and CDR2 FNYEAQ come from the germline V gene. V was pared by 4 bases and J by 4 bases, with 4 bases between. The CDR3 covers 11 residues. CDR3 protein: CASSSSETQYF. CDR3 DNA: TGTGCCAGCAGCTCCTCAGAGACCCAGTACTTC.

The rearrangement joins TRBV13 to TRBJ1-2; the D gene is possibly TRBD1 (5 bases). Germline CDR1 is PRHDT and CDR2 is FYEKMQ (reference sequence). The ends were cut back, 0 bases at V and 7 bases at J, with 24 bases in the middle. The CDR3 contains 18 residues. The CDR3 sequence: CASSLGRPLRGTYGGYTF. CDR3 sequence (DNA): TGTGCCAGCAGCTTAGGCCGTCCGCTTCGGGGGACCTATGGTGGCTACACCTTC.

The chain combines TRBV12-5 with TRBJ1-5; D is unclear. The germline V and J ends were trimmed by 0 bases and 3 bases, with 12 bases remaining between them. Germline values: CDR1 LGHNT, CDR2 FRNRAP. CDR3 length equals 16 residues. CDR3 residues: CASGLVAGIVNQPQHF. CDR3 nucleotide sequence: TGTGCTAGTGGTTTGGTAGCGGGGATTGTCAATCAGCCCCAGCATTTT.

This clone has just one count. The chain recombines TRBV7-3 with TRBJ2-2; 11 positions agree with TRBD2. V was clipped by 5 bases and J by 8 bases; unmatched bases: 10. The CDR3 length is 16 residues. Germline-derived CDR1 and CDR2 are SGHTA and FQGTGA. The CDR3 DNA reads TGTGCCAGCAGCCCCGGTAGCGGGAGGGCCGTAGGGGAGCTGTTTTTT. It yields the protein CASSPGSGRAVGELFF.

The genes are TRBV25-1 and TRBJ1-4; D is ambiguous. Germline V lookup: CDR1 MGHDK, CDR2 SYGVNS. The CDR3 has 13 residues. Deletions cut 6 bases from V and 3 bases from J, with 8 bases between. The CDR3 here is CASRLGANEKLFF. The CDR3 DNA is TGTGCCAGCAGACTCGGTGCTAATGAAAAACTGTTTTTT. Combining the CDR3 with reference TRBV25-1 and TRBJ1-4 gives the whole variable domain EADIYQTPRYLVIGTGKKITLECSQTMGHDKMYWYQQDPGMELHLIHYSYGVNSTEKGDLSSESTVSRIRTEHFPLTLESARPSHTSQYLCASRLGANEKLFFGSGTQLSVL.

The V call is TRBV28, the J call TRBJ2-3, with D tentatively TRBD1 (6 bases). The germline V gene has CDR1 MDHEN and CDR2 SYDVKM. V was cut by 9 bases and J by 1 base, with 23 bases left in between. The CDR3 is 17 amino acids. CDR3 residues: CASRRHSGAGGTDTQYF. For the CDR3, the DNA is TGTGCCAGTCGGAGACACTCCGGGGCAGGGGGCACAGATACGCAGTATTTT. Full variable domain (rest looked up from reference TRBV28 and TRBJ2-3): DVKVTQSSRYLVKRTGEKVFLECVQDMDHENMFWYRQDPGLGLRLIYFSYDVKMKEKGDIPEGYSVSREKKERFSLILESASTNQTSMYLCASRRHSGAGGTDTQYFGPGTRLTVL.

V usage is TRBV30 and J usage is TRBJ1-5; no clear D. V lost 0 bases, J lost 0 bases, and 24 bases lay in between. The germline V gene has CDR1 GTSNPN and CDR2 SVGIG (reference sequence). The CDR3 contains 20 residues. The CDR3 DNA sequence: TGTGCCTGGAGTGTAGAAGGGATCATGAGTCCGGGATATAGCAATCAGCCCCAGCATTTT. Translated, it gives CAWSVEGIMSPGYSNQPQHF.

The chain uses TRBV27 and TRBJ1-5, with unresolved D. V lost 3 bases, J lost 6 bases, and 9 bases lay in between. Germline CDR1 reads MNHEY; CDR2 reads SMNVEV (reference sequence). The CDR3 consists of 13 residues. Here the CDR3 reads CASSFGAGQPQHF. CDR3 nucleotide sequence: TGTGCCAGCAGTTTCGGAGCGGGTCAGCCCCAGCATTTT.

The CDR3 loop reads CASRRSDSPFNYGYTF. DNA for the CDR3: TGTGCCAGCCGGCGGTCGGACTCCCCGTTTAACTATGGCTACACCTTC. The chain combines TRBV5-4 with TRBJ1-2; no clear D gene. Germline V gene lookup returns CDR1 SGHNT and CDR2 YYREEE (reference sequence). The CDR3 loop spans 16 amino acids. V shed 7 bases and J shed 1 base, with 20 bases lying between them.

The genes are TRBV12-5 and TRBJ1-1; 7 bases are shared with TRBD1. CDR1 is LGHNT and CDR2 is FRNRAP in the germline V gene. The V segment lost 7 bases and the J segment 1 base; nucleotides outside the gene matches: 3. CDR3 size: 13 residues. The CDR3 DNA reads TGTGCTAGTGTCAACAGGGGGAACACTGAAGCTTTCTTT. This translates into CASVNRGNTEAFF.

V is TRBV30 and J is TRBJ1-5; 11 bases are a match to TRBD1. The junction had 2 bases not matched to a gene; V was cut back by 3 bases and J by 7 bases. Germline lookup yields CDR1 GTSNPN and CDR2 SVGIG (reference sequence). This CDR3 has 13 amino acids. The DNA for the CDR3 is TGTGCCTGGAGCGGGACAGGGGGACAGCCCCAGCATTTT. Protein: CAWSGTGGQPQHF.

V is TRBV25-1 and J is TRBJ2-7; TRBD2 matches 12 bases. The germline CDR1 and CDR2 sequences are MGHDK and SYGVNS. Unmatched junction bases numbered 11, after V lost 4 bases and J lost 7 bases. The CDR3 is made up of 16 amino acids. CDR3 in DNA: TGTGCCAGCAGTGGGGACCTAGCGGGAGGGCCGGGTGAGCAGTACTTC. Translating gives CASSGDLAGGPGEQYF.

The chain recombines TRBV5-4 with TRBJ2-2; TRBD2 matches 14 bases. Germline V gives CDR1 SGHNT, CDR2 YYREEE (reference sequence). V lost 4 bases, J lost 7 bases, and 6 bases stayed unmatched. This CDR3 is 16 amino acids long. CDR3 loop: CASSPGLAGVNGELFF. For the CDR3, the DNA is TGTGCCAGCAGCCCGGGACTAGCGGGAGTGAACGGGGAGCTGTTTTTT. The full variable domain, completed using reference TRBV5-4 and TRBJ2-2, is ETGVTQSPTHLIKTRGQQVTLRCSSQSGHNTVSWYQQALGQGPQFIFQYYREEENGRGNFPPRFSGLQFPNYSSELNVNALELDDSALYLCASSPGLAGVNGELFFGEGSRLTVL.

This rearrangement joins TRBV10-3 to TRBJ2-3; the match to TRBD2 covers 8 bases. Germline V gene data show CDR1 as ENHRY and CDR2 as SYGVKD. The CDR3 runs 16 residues. The ends lost 4 bases at V and 3 bases at J; junction bases unmatched: 9. DNA of the CDR3: TGTGCCATCAGTGTTCATATGAGCGGGAGAACAGATACGCAGTATTTT. Translation gives CAISVHMSGRTDTQYF.